This T cell receptor (beta chain) was documented in a study of Graves' ophthalmopathy and Graves' hyperthyroidism. Diagnosis used clinical symptoms, serum thyroxine, TRAb, thyroid ultrasound and orbital computed tomography. Trimming cost V 5 bases and J 6 bases; bases outside gene matches: 10. Germline V gene sequence: CDR1 SGHAT, CDR2 FQNNGV. This CDR3 comprises 14 residues. This clonotype was counted ten times or more. TCR beta CDR3 amplification used RNA transcripts. First-round RT-PCR relied on HTBI primers, and a second-round multiplex PCR came next. A single record per CDR3 protein comes from TCRdb applying MiXCR to the multiplex PCR reads. The repertoire has around 340,000 distinct CDR3 sequences, roughly a sixth of them found once; the top ten carry 10% to 15%.

The chain recombines TRBV11-2 with TRBJ2-7, with TRBD2 matching over 7 bases. Source material: peripheral blood. The clonotype comes from an adult man with Graves' ophthalmopathy. CDR3 DNA sequence: TGTGCCAGCAGCCTAAACGGGCTAGCGGCCGAGCAGTACTTC. This codes for CASSLNGLAAEQYF. Using reference TRBV11-2 and TRBJ2-7 for the parts outside the CDR3, the full variable domain is EAGVAQSPRYKIIEKRQSVAFWCNPISGHATLYWYQQILGQGPKLLIQFQNNGVVDDSQLPKDRFSAERLKGVDSTLKIQPAKLEDSAVYLCASSLNGLAAEQYFGPGTRLTVT.